The present entry profiles one TCR beta chain with its context. As handled by the study authors: Estimated nucleated cell counts came from reference gene primer amplification. Profiled with immunoSEQ multiplex PCR; TCRdb holds only in-frame clones, not every one. V and J calls and clone size follow that table, whereas D and trimming were derived from the DNA. The profile shows around 100,000 clones, just over 90% of them singletons. Germline loops: CDR1 SEHNR, CDR2 FQNEAQ (reference sequence). This CDR3 has 12 residues. V was shortened by 6 bases and J by 7 bases, with 9 bases between the two germline ends. This entry belongs to a study of blood T cell repertoires in COVID-19. As for the study in general: Acute and convalescent COVID-19 samples came from the United States, Italy and Spain. Sample material is recorded as cDNA or gDNA derived from T cells, B-cell-depleted T cells, or PBMCs.

The sequencing sample was made of peripheral blood. The rearrangement uses TRBV7-9 and TRBJ1-4; the D is unclear. This TCR was recovered from a man aged 60 to 69 with acute or convalescent COVID-19. DNA for the CDR3: TGTGCCAGCAGAGCTCTGAGTGAAAAACTGTTTTTT. Amino acids: CASRALSEKLFF.